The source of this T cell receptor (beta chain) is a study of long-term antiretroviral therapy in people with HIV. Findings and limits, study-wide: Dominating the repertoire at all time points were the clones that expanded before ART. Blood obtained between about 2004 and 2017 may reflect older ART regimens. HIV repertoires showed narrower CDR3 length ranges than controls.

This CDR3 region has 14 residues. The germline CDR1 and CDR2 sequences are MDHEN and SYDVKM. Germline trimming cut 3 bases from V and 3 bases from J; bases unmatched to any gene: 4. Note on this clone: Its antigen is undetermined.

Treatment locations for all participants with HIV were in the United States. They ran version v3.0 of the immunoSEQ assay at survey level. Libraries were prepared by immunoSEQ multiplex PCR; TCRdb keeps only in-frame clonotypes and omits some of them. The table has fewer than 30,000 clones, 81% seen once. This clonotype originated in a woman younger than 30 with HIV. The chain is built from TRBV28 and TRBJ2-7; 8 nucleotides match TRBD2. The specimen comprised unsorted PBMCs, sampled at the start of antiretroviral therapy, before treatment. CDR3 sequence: CASSFRGRLYEQYF. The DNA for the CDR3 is TGTGCCAGCAGTTTCCGCGGGAGGCTCTACGAGCAGTACTTC.